This T cell receptor beta chain was identified during a study of T cell responses to AZD1222 COVID-19 vaccine. Germline lookup yields CDR1 LGHDT and CDR2 YNNKEL (reference sequence). V shed 3 bases, J shed 7 bases, and the junction held 6 bases outside the gene matches. The CDR3 is 16 amino acids. This clone was seen only a few times. No antigen is known for it. The study pooled second doses at about 4 or about 12 weeks. Produced via immunoSEQ multiplex PCR; TCRdb's table is partial and in-frame only. The sample contains about 180,000 clones, about nine tenths of which appear only once. Study-wide results and limits: Seropositive status at baseline applied to only 6 or 7 AZD1222 recipients. Possibly, clonal diversity was underestimated; donors were largely white British and included more females. Nearly half of spike-specific TCRs reportedly target variant regions that are unmutated in the B.1.351 and B.1.1.7 variants.

Sequenced here: peripheral blood, sampled 28 days after the second AZD1222 dose. This TCR was recovered from an adult who received the AZD1222 COVID-19 vaccine. The chain employs TRBV3-1 (or the pseudogene TRBV3-2) and TRBJ2-2; 12 bases are a match to TRBD2. This CDR3 reads CASSHLGGLAGGELFF. In nucleotides, the CDR3 is TGTGCCAGCAGCCATCTTGGGGGACTAGCGGGCGGGGAGCTGTTTTTT.